These 25 T cell receptor beta chains were sequenced from one sample in a study of CD8 T cells in ankylosing spondylitis. TCRdb passed the 5' RACE reads through MiXCR, listing each CDR3 protein once. The sample has 250,000 to 300,000 distinct CDR3 sequences, roughly 20% seen once. Sequencing used blood, either unsorted or a sorted T cell fraction (not recorded which). The receptor source for this set is a male donor with ankylosing spondylitis or in good health (not recorded which).

This clonotype was found many times. This chain links TRBV28 with TRBJ1-1, with 9 bases identical to TRBD1. Unmatched junction bases numbered 9, after V lost 4 bases and J lost 6 bases. The germline CDR1 and CDR2 sequences are MDHEN and SYDVKM. The CDR3 is 15 amino acids. The CDR3 region is CASSSPGQGTAEAFF. CDR3 nucleotides: TGTGCCAGCAGTTCCCCCGGACAGGGGACCGCTGAAGCTTTCTTT.

This rearrangement joins TRBV7-9 to TRBJ2-1, with D unclear. Germline CDR1 SEHNR, CDR2 FQNEAQ (reference sequence). V lost 4 bases to trimming and J lost 13 bases, with 14 bases between them. This CDR3 has 12 amino acids. The CDR3 loop is CASSYELVNQFF. The CDR3 DNA follows: TGTGCCAGCAGCTACGAACTGGTTAACCAGTTCTTC.

The chain links TRBV11-1 to TRBJ1-3, with 8 bases lining up with TRBD1. Trimming removed 5 bases from V and 2 bases from J; junction bases left unmatched: 14. This CDR3 comprises 18 residues. The germline gives CDR1 SGHAT, CDR2 FQDESV (reference sequence). In DNA, the CDR3 is TGTGCCAGCAGCACACAGCCGGGACAGGCTACTCCTGGAAACACCATATATTTT. Protein: CASSTQPGQATPGNTIYF.

This clonotype occurred a few times. The chain carries TRBV11-2 and TRBJ2-1, with TRBD2 identical over 7 bases. CDR1 and CDR2 from the germline V gene are SGHAT and FQNNGV. Trimming took 6 bases from V and 4 from J; bases not matched to a gene: 21. The CDR3 loop spans 19 amino acids. CDR3 protein: CASRETVTLTSVGYNEQFF. Written as DNA, the CDR3 is TGTGCCAGCAGGGAAACGGTGACGCTTACTAGCGTTGGATACAATGAGCAGTTCTTC.

The table lists this clonotype with a count of one. The rearrangement links TRBV5-1 to TRBJ2-5, with no clear D. Germline lookup yields CDR1 SGHRS and CDR2 YFSETQ. The CDR3 has 14 residues. V dropped 4 bases and J dropped 3 bases, with 13 bases sitting between them. The CDR3 reads CASSPGPGEETQYF. CDR3 DNA: TGCGCCAGCAGCCCTGGGCCAGGTGAAGAGACCCAGTACTTC.

This clonotype was counted a few times. The chain employs TRBV12-3 or TRBV12-4 and TRBJ2-5; 9 nucleotides align to TRBD1. Unmatched junction bases numbered 10, after V lost 6 bases and J lost 5 bases. This CDR3 contains 15 residues. The CDR3 loop is CASSHRGRGWETQYF. CDR3 coding DNA: TGTGCCAGCAGCCACAGGGGGCGCGGGTGGGAGACCCAGTACTTC.

This clonotype showed up many times. The chain has TRBV5-1 and TRBJ1-5; D is ambiguous. This CDR3 contains 15 residues. Germline lookup yields CDR1 SGHRS and CDR2 YFSETQ. Between the trimmed V and J ends, which lost 0 bases and 0 bases, there was a span of 7 bases. The CDR3 DNA follows: TGCGCCAGCAGCTTGGGGACTAATAGCAATCAGCCCCAGCATTTT. It is translated as CASSLGTNSNQPQHF.

The sample holds one count of this clonotype. The rearrangement links TRBV5-1 to TRBJ2-7, with D maybe TRBD2 (5 bases). The germline V gene has CDR1 SGHRS and CDR2 YFSETQ. Trimming pared 0 bases from V and 6 bases from J, leaving 13 bases between. The CDR3 extends over 14 amino acids. CDR3 sequence reads: CASSLVGGAAEQYV. The CDR3 region has the DNA TGCGCCAGCAGCTTGGTTGGAGGAGCGGCCGAGCAGTACGTC.

This clonotype was recorded many times. This rearrangement joins TRBV29-1 to TRBJ2-3, with D possibly TRBD1 on 6 matching bases. The CDR3 length is 13 residues. V dropped 2 bases and J dropped 3 bases, with 9 bases sitting between them. CDR1 and CDR2 from the germline V gene are SQVTM and ANQGSEA. The CDR3 DNA is TGCAGCGTTGAACAGGGGTGGACAGATACGCAGTATTTT. It encodes CSVEQGWTDTQYF.

The table lists this clonotype with many counts. The chain carries TRBV20-1 and TRBJ1-2; the match to TRBD1 covers 7 bases. CDR3 length equals 13 residues. Looked up from germline, CDR1 is DFQATT and CDR2 is SNEGSKA (reference sequence). The ends lost 6 bases at V and 0 bases at J; junction bases unmatched: 4. CDR3 DNA: TGCAGTGCAGGGGACAGTACTAACTATGGCTACACCTTC. This gives the protein CSAGDSTNYGYTF.

The chain uses TRBV4-2 and TRBJ1-4; D is undetermined. The CDR3 runs 17 residues. Trimming stripped 3 bases from V and 5 bases from J, with 19 bases between. Germline lookup yields CDR1 LGHNA and CDR2 YNFKEQ. Here the CDR3 reads CASSHPLDITRNEKLFF. DNA of the CDR3: TGTGCCAGCAGCCACCCCCTCGACATCACCAGGAATGAAAAACTGTTTTTT.

This clonotype was found many times. CDR3 sequence reads: CATSRATGGGNTIYF. In DNA form, the CDR3 reads TGTGCCACCAGCAGAGCGACAGGGGGAGGAAACACCATATATTTT. This chain links TRBV15 with TRBJ1-3; 9 nucleotides align to TRBD1. The CDR3 loop spans 15 amino acids. The germline CDR1 and CDR2 sequences are LNHNV and YYDKDF (reference sequence). J was trimmed by 4 bases and V by 1 base; bases with no gene match: 2.

This clonotype was found a few times. This rearrangement joins TRBV28 to TRBJ2-2, with D hard to call. CDR3 length: 16 residues. The germline V and J ends were trimmed by 2 bases and 1 base, with 11 bases remaining between them. Germline V gene sequence: CDR1 MDHEN, CDR2 SYDVKM. CDR3 region: CASSLGPEMNTGELFF. In nucleotides, the CDR3 is TGTGCCAGCAGTTTAGGGCCGGAGATGAACACCGGGGAGCTGTTTTTT.

J is TRBJ2-7 and V is TRBV6-1; TRBD2 agrees at 8 bases. The CDR3 has 14 amino acids. Germline V gene data show CDR1 as MNHNS and CDR2 as SASEGT. DNA of the CDR3: TGTGCCAGCAGAGTTAGCGGGAACTTCTACGCGCAGTACGTC. Residues: CASRVSGNFYAQYV.

The chain uses TRBV5-1 and TRBJ2-1; tentatively, D is TRBD2 (6 bases). There are 15 residues in the CDR3. Germline CDR1 and CDR2: SGHRS and YFSETQ. The V end was cut by 4 bases, the J end by 4 bases, with 15 bases between. CDR3 in amino acids: CASSVSPGEYNEQFF. CDR3 sequence (DNA): TGCGCCAGCAGCGTATCCCCGGGAGAATACAATGAGCAGTTCTTC.

This clonotype occurred a few times. This chain joins TRBV28 and TRBJ1-5; no definite D call. The germline gives CDR1 MDHEN, CDR2 SYDVKM. The CDR3 contains 13 residues. Trimming left V 4 bases short and J 3 bases short, with 7 bases between. In nucleotides, the CDR3 is TGTGCCAGCAGTTCAGGTTTCAATCAGCCCCAGCATTTT. Encoded protein: CASSSGFNQPQHF.

This chain's CDR3 is CASSLDNRNSYNEQFF. CDR3 DNA: TGTGCCAGCAGCTTAGACAACAGGAATTCCTACAATGAGCAGTTCTTC. The chain joins TRBV7-2 to TRBJ2-1; D might be TRBD1 (5 bases). CDR3 size: 16 residues. CDR1 is SGHTA, CDR2 FQGNSA, per germline. The V end was cut by 1 base, the J end by 1 base, with 11 bases between. Using reference TRBV7-2 and TRBJ2-1 for the parts outside the CDR3, the full variable domain is GAGVSQSPSNKVTEKGKDVELRCDPISGHTALYWYRQSLGQGLEFLIYFQGNSAPDKSGLPSDRFSAERTGGSVSTLTIQRTQQEDSAVYLCASSLDNRNSYNEQFFGPGTRLTVL.

The chain employs TRBV20-1 and TRBJ1-5, with TRBD1 identical over 8 bases. The germline CDR1 and CDR2 sequences are DFQATT and SNEGSKA (reference sequence). CDR3 length: 16 residues. Losses at the gene ends were 1 base for V and 2 bases for J; bases not matched to a gene: 7. The CDR3 reads CSARAQGALGNQPQHF. CDR3 nucleotide sequence: TGCAGTGCTAGAGCCCAGGGGGCGCTGGGCAATCAGCCCCAGCATTTT.

Concerning this clonotype: A junction boundary mismatches the germline segment, possibly from a read error. V is TRBV28 and J is TRBJ2-1, with TRBD2 as a possible D gene (5 bases). Germline assignment: CDR1 MDHEN and CDR2 SYDVKM. The CDR3 has 10 residues. CDR3 in DNA: TGTGCCAGCAGTGGGAATAGCGAAGTCTTC. Encoded protein: CASSGNSEVF.

This clonotype was picked up a small number of times. This chain links TRBV6-1 with TRBJ1-5; 8 bases are a match to TRBD1. With V trimmed by 8 bases and J by 6 bases, 6 bases remained unmatched. This CDR3 has 13 residues. Germline V gene sequence: CDR1 MNHNS, CDR2 SASEGT. The CDR3 DNA follows: TGTGCCAGCTGCAGGGGGCCGGGTCAGCCCCAGCATTTT. It yields the protein CASCRGPGQPQHF.

This clonotype was detected ten times or more. This chain uses TRBV6-5 with TRBJ2-1; D gene uncertain. The CDR3 covers 15 residues. The V and J ends lost 3 bases and 0 bases respectively, with 9 bases between them. The germline V gene has CDR1 MNHEY and CDR2 SVGAGI. CDR3 nucleotide sequence: TGTGCCAGCAGTTATTCGATGAGCTCCTACAATGAGCAGTTCTTC. Its protein product is CASSYSMSSYNEQFF.

This chain uses TRBV11-2 with TRBJ2-2, with no clear D. The CDR3 is 15 residues long. V was shortened by 0 bases and J by 5 bases, with 10 bases between the two germline ends. Germline-derived CDR1 and CDR2 are SGHAT and FQNNGV. Here the CDR3 reads CASSLDLPLTGELFF. DNA for the CDR3: TGTGCCAGCAGCTTAGATTTGCCCCTGACCGGGGAGCTGTTTTTT. The full variable domain, rest sourced from reference TRBV11-2 and TRBJ2-2, is EAGVAQSPRYKIIEKRQSVAFWCNPISGHATLYWYQQILGQGPKLLIQFQNNGVVDDSQLPKDRFSAERLKGVDSTLKIQPAKLEDSAVYLCASSLDLPLTGELFFGEGSRLTVL.

In this sample, this clonotype turned up many times. The CDR3 DNA is TGTGCCAGCAGTGGGATTTCCGAAAAACTGTTTTTT. Protein sequence: CASSGISEKLFF. The V and J genes are TRBV27 and TRBJ1-4, with D unclear. Germline V gene data show CDR1 as MNHEY and CDR2 as SMNVEV (reference sequence). The CDR3 consists of 12 residues. V shed 5 bases and J shed 8 bases, with 9 bases lying between them.

This chain joins TRBV6-1 and TRBJ1-2, with TRBD1 identical over 9 bases. The J segment lost 8 bases and the V segment lost 7 bases, leaving 14 bases of the junction unmatched. There are 15 residues in the CDR3. Germline V gives CDR1 MNHNS, CDR2 SASEGT. CDR3 in DNA: TGTGCCAGCAAGCCCCCGGGACAGGGAAAGCGAGGCTACACCTTC. Its translation is CASKPPGQGKRGYTF.

This chain links TRBV20-1 with TRBJ2-1; 9 bases align to TRBD2. The CDR3 consists of 15 residues. In germline, CDR1 is DFQATT, CDR2 SNEGSKA (reference sequence). V lost 4 bases, J lost 7 bases, and 11 bases stayed unmatched. CDR3 region: CSANLAGVWANEQFF. CDR3 in DNA: TGCAGTGCTAACTTAGCGGGAGTTTGGGCGAATGAGCAGTTCTTC.